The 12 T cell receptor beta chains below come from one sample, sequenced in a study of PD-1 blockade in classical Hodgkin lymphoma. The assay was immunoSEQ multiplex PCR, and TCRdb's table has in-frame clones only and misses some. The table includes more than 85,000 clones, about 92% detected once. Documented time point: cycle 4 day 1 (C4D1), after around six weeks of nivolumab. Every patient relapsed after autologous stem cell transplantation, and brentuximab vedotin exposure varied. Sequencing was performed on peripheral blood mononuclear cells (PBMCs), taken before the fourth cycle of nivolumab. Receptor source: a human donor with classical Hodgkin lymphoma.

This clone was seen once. CDR3 residues: CASGGGYEQYF. The CDR3 region has the DNA TGTGCCTCCGGAGGGGGTTACGAGCAGTACTTC. The rearrangement joins TRBV7-6 to TRBJ2-7, with D perhaps being TRBD1 or TRBD2 (6 bases each). Trimming cost V 11 bases and J 4 bases, with 12 bases left between them. Germline-derived CDR1 and CDR2 are SGHVS and FNYEAQ. The CDR3 is 11 residues long.

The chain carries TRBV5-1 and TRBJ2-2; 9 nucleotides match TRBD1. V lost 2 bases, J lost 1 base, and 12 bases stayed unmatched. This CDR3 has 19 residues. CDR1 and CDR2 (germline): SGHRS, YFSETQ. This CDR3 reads CASSFYGNRGRENTGELFF. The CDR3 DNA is TGCGCCAGCAGCTTTTACGGGAACAGGGGGCGAGAGAACACCGGGGAGCTGTTTTTT.

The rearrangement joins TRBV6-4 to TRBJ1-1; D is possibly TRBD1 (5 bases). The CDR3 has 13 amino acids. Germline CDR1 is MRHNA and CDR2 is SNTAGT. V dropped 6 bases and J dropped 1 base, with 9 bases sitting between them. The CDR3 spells CASSPQENTEAFF. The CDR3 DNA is TGTGCCAGCAGCCCACAGGAGAACACTGAAGCTTTCTTT.

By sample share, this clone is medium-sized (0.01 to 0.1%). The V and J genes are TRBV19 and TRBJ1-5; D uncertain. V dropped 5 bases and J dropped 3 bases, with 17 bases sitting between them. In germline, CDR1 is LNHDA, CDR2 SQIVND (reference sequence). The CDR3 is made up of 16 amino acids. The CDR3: CASSLALGIYNQPQHF. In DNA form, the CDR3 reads TGTGCCAGTAGTCTCGCCCTTGGCATTTACAATCAGCCCCAGCATTTT.

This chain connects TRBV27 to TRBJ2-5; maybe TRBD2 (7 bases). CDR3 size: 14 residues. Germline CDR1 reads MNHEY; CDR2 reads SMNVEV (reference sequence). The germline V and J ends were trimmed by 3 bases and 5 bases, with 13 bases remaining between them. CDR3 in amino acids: CASSFGGRGETQYF. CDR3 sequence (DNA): TGTGCCAGCAGTTTCGGGGGGCGAGGTGAGACCCAGTACTTC.

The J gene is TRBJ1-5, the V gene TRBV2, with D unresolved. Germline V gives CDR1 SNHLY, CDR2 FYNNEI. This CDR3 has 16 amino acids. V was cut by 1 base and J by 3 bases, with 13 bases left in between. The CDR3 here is CASSEGIFNPNQPQHF. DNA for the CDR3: TGTGCCAGCAGTGAAGGTATTTTTAATCCCAATCAGCCCCAGCATTTT.

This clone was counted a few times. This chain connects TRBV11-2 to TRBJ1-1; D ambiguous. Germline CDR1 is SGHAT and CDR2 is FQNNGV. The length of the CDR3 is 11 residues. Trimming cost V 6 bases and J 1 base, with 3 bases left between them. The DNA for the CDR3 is TGTGCCAGCAGTTGGAACACTGAAGCTTTCTTT. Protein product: CASSWNTEAFF.

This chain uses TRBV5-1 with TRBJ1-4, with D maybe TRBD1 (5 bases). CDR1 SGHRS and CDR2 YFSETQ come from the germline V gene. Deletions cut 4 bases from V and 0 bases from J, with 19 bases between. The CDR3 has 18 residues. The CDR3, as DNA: TGCGCCAGCAGCCGGACAACATCGAACTACGCAACTAATGAAAAACTGTTTTTT. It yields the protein CASSRTTSNYATNEKLFF. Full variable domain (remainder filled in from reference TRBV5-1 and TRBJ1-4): KAGVTQTPRYLIKTRGQQVTLSCSPISGHRSVSWYQQTPGQGLQFLFEYFSETQRNKGNFPGRFSGRQFSNSRSEMNVSTLELGDSALYLCASSRTTSNYATNEKLFFGSGTQLSVL.

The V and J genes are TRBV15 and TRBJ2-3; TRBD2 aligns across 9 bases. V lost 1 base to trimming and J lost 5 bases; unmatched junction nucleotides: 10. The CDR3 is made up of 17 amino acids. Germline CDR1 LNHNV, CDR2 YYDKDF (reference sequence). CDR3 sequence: CATSRGGGRASGDTQYF. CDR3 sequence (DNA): TGTGCCACCAGCAGAGGAGGCGGGAGGGCCTCGGGAGATACGCAGTATTTT.

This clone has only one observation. This chain's CDR3 is CASSSTGGAGYNEQFF. CDR3 nucleotide sequence: TGTGCCAGCAGCTCCACAGGGGGCGCTGGGTACAATGAGCAGTTCTTC. This chain uses TRBV7-2 with TRBJ2-1; 9 positions match TRBD1. Germline V gene data show CDR1 as SGHTA and CDR2 as FQGNSA. This CDR3 is built from 16 residues. V gave up 4 bases and J gave up 4 bases; unmatched junction bases: 8.

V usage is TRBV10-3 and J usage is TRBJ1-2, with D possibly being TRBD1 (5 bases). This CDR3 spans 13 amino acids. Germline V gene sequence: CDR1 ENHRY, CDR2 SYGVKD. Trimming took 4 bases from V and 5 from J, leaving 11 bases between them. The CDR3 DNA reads TGTGCCATCAGTGTTGGCAGGGCATATGGCTACACCTTC. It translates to CAISVGRAYGYTF.

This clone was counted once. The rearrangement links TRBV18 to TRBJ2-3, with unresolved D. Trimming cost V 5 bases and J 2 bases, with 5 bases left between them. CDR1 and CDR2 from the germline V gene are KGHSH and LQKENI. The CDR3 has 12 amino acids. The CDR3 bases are TGTGCCAGCTCAAGGCCCACAGATACGCAGTATTTT. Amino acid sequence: CASSRPTDTQYF.